This T cell receptor beta chain was identified during a study of identical twins. Findings of the study overall: Invariant populations such as MAIT and iNKT cells could partly muddle zero-insertion analyses.

This clonotype came up a few times. Its antigen is unknown. Germline loops: CDR1 LGHNA, CDR2 YNFKEQ. This CDR3 spans 17 amino acids. J gave up 2 bases and V 2 bases, and 11 bases lay outside the gene matches. TCRdb itself ran the 5' RACE reads through MiXCR, one entry per CDR3 protein. The sample has hundreds of thousands of distinct CDR3 sequences; 15% to 20% are singletons. This same sample was also taken into another study, of T cells expressing NK-cell markers. From that study: It was sorted CD3+CD56+NKG2C+, CD3+CD56+NKG2C- and CD3+CD56-NKG2C+ T cells that supplied the TCR beta repertoires. Among eight sequenced donors, seven carried HCMV seropositivity while one was seronegative.

This clonotype originated in a woman aged 18-29 years in good health. The sequenced material came from PBMCs. The chain joins TRBV4-2 to TRBJ2-5; the match to TRBD2 covers 7 bases. The CDR3 loop is CASSQNAFPAGQETQYF. For the CDR3, the DNA is TGTGCCAGCAGCCAAAACGCCTTCCCAGCGGGGCAAGAGACCCAGTACTTC.